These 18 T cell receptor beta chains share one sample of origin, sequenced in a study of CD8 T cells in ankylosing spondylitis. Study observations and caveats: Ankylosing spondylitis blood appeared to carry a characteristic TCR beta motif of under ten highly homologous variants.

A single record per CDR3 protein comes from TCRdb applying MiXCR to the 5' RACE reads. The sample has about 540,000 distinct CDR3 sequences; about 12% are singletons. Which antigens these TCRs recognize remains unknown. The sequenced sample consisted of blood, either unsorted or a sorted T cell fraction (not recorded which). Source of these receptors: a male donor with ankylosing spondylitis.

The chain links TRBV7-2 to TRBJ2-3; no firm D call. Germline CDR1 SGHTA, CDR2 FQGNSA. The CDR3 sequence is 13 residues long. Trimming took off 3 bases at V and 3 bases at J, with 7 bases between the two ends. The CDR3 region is CASSFISTDTQYF. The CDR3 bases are TGTGCCAGCAGCTTCATTTCGACAGATACGCAGTATTTT.

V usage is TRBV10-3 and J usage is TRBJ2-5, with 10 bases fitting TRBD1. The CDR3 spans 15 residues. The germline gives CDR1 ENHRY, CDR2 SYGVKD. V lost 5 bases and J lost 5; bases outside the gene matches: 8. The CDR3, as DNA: TGTGCCATCAGTTTCGACAGGGGGCGATCCGAGACCCAGTACTTC. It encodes CAISFDRGRSETQYF.

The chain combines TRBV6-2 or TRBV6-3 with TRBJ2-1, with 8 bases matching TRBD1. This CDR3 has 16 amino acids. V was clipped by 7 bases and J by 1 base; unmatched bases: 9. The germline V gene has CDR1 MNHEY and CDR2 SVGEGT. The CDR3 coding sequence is TGTGCCAGCAACTCTAGGGACAGGACATCCTACAATGAGCAGTTCTTC. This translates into CASNSRDRTSYNEQFF.

The CDR3 nucleotides read TGTGCCAGCAGCCCGGGGACAGGGTTGCCCCAGCATTTT. This gives the protein CASSPGTGLPQHF. This sequence joins TRBV5-5 and TRBJ1-5; 9 bases map to TRBD1. The V gene's germline CDR1 is SGHKS and CDR2 YYEKEE (reference sequence). The CDR3 has 13 amino acids. V was pared by 4 bases and J by 9 bases, with 5 bases of the junction left unmatched.

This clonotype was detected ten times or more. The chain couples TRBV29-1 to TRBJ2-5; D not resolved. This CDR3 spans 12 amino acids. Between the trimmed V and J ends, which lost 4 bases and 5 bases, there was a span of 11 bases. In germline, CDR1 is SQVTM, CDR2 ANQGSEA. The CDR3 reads CSVVDDRETQYF. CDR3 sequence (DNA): TGCAGCGTTGTGGATGATCGGGAGACCCAGTACTTC. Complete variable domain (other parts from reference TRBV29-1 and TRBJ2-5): SAVISQKPSRDICQRGTSLTIQCQVDSQVTMMFWYRQQPGQSLTLIATANQGSEATYESGFVIDKFPISRPNLTFSTLTVSNMSPEDSSIYLCSVVDDRETQYFGPGTRLLVL.

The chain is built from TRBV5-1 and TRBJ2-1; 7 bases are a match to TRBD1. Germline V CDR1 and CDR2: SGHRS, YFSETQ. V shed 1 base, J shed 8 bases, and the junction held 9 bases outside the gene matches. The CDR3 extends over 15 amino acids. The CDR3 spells CASSLYRTGVHEQFF. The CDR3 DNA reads TGCGCCAGCAGCTTGTACAGGACAGGCGTGCATGAGCAGTTCTTC.

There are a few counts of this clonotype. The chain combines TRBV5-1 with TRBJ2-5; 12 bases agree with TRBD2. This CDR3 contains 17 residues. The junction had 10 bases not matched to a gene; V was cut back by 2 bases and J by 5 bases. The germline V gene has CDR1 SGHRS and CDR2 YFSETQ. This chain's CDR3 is CASSFWTSGTGEETQYF. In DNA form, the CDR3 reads TGCGCCAGCAGCTTCTGGACTAGCGGGACGGGGGAGGAGACCCAGTACTTC.

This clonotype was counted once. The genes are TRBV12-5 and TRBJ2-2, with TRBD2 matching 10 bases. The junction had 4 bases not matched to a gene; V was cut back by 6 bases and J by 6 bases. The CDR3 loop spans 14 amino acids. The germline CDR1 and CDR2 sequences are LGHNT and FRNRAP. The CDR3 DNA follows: TGTGCTAGTGGCCCTGGACTAGCGGCCGGGGAGCTGTTTTTT. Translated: CASGPGLAAGELFF.

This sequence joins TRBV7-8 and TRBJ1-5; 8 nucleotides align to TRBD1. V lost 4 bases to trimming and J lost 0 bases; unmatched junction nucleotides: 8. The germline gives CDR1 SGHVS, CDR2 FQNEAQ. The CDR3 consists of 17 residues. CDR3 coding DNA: TGTGCCAGCAGCTCACGGACAGGGCCCTATAGCAATCAGCCCCAGCATTTT. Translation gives CASSSRTGPYSNQPQHF.

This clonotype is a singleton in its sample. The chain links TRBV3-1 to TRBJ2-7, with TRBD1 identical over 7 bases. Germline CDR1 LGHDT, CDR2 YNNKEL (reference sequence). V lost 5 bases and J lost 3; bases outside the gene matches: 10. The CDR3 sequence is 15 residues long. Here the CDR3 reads CASSSIGQVFYEQYF. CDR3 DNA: TGTGCCAGCAGCTCCATTGGACAGGTCTTCTACGAGCAGTACTTC.

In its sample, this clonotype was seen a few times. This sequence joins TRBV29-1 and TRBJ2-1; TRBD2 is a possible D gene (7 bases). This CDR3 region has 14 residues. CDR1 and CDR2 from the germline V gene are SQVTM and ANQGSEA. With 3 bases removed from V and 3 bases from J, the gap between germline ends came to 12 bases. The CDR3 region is CSVDGGTLYNEQFF. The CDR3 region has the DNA TGCAGCGTTGACGGGGGGACACTCTACAATGAGCAGTTCTTC.

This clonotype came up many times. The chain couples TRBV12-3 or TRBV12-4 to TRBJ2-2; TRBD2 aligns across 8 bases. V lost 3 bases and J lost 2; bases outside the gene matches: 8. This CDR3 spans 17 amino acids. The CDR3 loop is CASSLGNLAGNTGELFF. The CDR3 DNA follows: TGTGCCAGCAGTTTGGGGAATCTAGCGGGTAACACCGGGGAGCTGTTTTTT.

The CDR3 nucleotides are TGTGCCAGCAGCAAAGGATTGGACACAAGCTCCTACAATGAGCAGTTCTTC. Amino acid sequence: CASSKGLDTSSYNEQFF. The genes are TRBV21-1 and TRBJ2-1; the table's D call, TRBD1, was not checked against the DNA. TRBV21-1 is given as a pseudogene. There are 17 residues in the CDR3.

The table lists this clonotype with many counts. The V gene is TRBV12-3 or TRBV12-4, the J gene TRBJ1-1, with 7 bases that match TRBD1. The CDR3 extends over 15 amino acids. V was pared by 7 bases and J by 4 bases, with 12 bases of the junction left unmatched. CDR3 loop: CASTVKTGPGTEAFF. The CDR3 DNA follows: TGTGCCAGCACCGTAAAGACAGGGCCAGGCACTGAAGCTTTCTTT.

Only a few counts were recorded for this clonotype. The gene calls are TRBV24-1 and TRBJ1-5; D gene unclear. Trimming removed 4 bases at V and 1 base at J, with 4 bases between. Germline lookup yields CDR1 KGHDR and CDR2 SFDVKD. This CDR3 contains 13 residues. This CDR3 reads CATSDGSNQPQHF. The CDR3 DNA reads TGTGCCACCAGTGACGGGAGCAATCAGCCCCAGCATTTT.

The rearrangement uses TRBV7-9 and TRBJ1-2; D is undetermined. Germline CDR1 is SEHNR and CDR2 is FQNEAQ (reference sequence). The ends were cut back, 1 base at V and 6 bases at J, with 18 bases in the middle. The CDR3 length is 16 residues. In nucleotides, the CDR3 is TGTGCCAGCAGCTTAGGAGTGGACCCCGGTCATGATGGCTACACCTTC. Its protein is CASSLGVDPGHDGYTF.

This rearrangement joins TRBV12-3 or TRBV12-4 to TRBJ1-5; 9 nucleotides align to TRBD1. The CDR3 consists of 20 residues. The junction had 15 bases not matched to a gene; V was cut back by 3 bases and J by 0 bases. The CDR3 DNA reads TGTGCCAGCAGTTTCCCCATCCGGGACAGGGACCCTTATAGCAATCAGCCCCAGCATTTT. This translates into CASSFPIRDRDPYSNQPQHF.

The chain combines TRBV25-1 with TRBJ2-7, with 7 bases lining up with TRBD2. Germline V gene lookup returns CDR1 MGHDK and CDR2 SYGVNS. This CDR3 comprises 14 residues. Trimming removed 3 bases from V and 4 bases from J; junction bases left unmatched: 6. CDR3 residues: CASSDRTSRYEQYF. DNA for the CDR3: TGTGCCAGCAGTGACCGGACTAGTAGGTACGAGCAGTACTTC.